This TCR beta chain was sequenced during a study of cytomegalovirus exposure and HLA in healthy donors. Remarks on this clone: Its target is unknown.

60 Vbeta and 13 Jbeta primers were used in PCR. Method: immunoSEQ multiplex PCR; TCRdb's copy keeps in-frame clones and lacks some. Of around 150,000 clones in the sample, roughly 81% were seen once. Samples came from healthy bone marrow donors. Study-wide results and caveats: In vitro work confirmed that three CMV-associated chains recognize CMV antigens.

The V and J ends lost 1 base and 4 bases respectively, with 13 bases between them. CDR1 and CDR2 from the germline V gene are MNHNS and SASEGT. This CDR3 has 16 amino acids. What was sequenced was PBMCs. This chain uses TRBV6-1 with TRBJ2-2, with a possible D match to TRBD1 (6 bases). This TCR was sampled from a man aged 18-30 years in good health and CMV-seropositive. This CDR3 is CASSEVLGATTGELFF. The CDR3 DNA sequence: TGTGCCAGCAGTGAAGTTCTGGGGGCGACCACCGGGGAGCTGTTTTTT.